The subject of this entry is one TCR beta chain. The target antigen is unknown. The input for sorted-subset replicate PCRs was around 0.2 ug DNA, 25,000 to 35,000 T cell genomes. Clones were read by immunoSEQ multiplex PCR, and TCRdb kept only the in-frame ones, dropping some. The data show around 1.1 million clones, approximately 75% seen once. The data were obtained in a study of shared clonotypes between healthy human individuals. Study summary: The study enrolled a couple of women and a few men aged 18 to 49.

Study results and caveats: All-four-donor shared clonotypes had higher generation probabilities than non-shared clonotypes did.

CDR1 is SGDLS, CDR2 YYNGEE, per germline. The V gene end was trimmed by 4 bases and the J gene end by 6 bases; junction bases not matched to a gene: 7. The CDR3 loop spans 15 amino acids. Subsets obtained from CD4+ cells comprised CD45RA+ naive and CD45RA-negative memory cells. The chain couples TRBV9 to TRBJ1-1, with TRBD1 matching over 12 bases. The source is a man aged 18 to 30 in good health. Some clones in this sample may be carry-over from other donors' samples. The sequenced sample was memory CD4+ T cells from PBMCs. Subset denoted: CD45RA-negative fraction. In nucleotides, the CDR3 is TGTGCCAGCAGCTTTAGGGGGACAGGGGGCTCTGAAGCTTTCTTT. Translated, it gives CASSFRGTGGSEAFF.